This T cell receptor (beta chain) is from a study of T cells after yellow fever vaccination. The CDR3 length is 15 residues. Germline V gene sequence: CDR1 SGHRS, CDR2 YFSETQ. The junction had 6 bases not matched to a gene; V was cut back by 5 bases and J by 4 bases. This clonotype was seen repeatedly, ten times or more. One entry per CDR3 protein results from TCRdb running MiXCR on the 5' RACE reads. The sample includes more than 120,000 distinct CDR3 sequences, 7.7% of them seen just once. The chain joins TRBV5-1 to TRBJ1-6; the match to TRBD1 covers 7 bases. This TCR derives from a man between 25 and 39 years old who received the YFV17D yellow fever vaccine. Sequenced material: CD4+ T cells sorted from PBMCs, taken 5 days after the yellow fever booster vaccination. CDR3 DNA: TGCGCCAGCAGAAGCCGGGACAGATATAATTCACCCCTCCACTTT. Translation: CASRSRDRYNSPLHF.